The 24 T cell receptor beta chains presented below share a single source sample, sequenced in a study of shared clonotypes between healthy human individuals. Profiled with immunoSEQ multiplex PCR; TCRdb holds only in-frame clones, not every one. The sample yields about 1 million clones, about 76% seen once. Material: memory CD4+ T cells sorted from blood. Described subset: CD45RA-negative fraction. These receptor sequences come from a man between 18 and 35 years old in good health.

In this sample, this clone turned up once. The gene calls are TRBV6-5 and TRBJ2-3; 7 bases fit TRBD2. This CDR3 spans 15 amino acids. Per germline, CDR1 MNHEY and CDR2 SVGAGI. The V segment lost 5 bases and the J segment 2 bases; nucleotides outside the gene matches: 7. CDR3 coding DNA: TGTGCCAGCAGTAGCCCTGGGACTAACACAGATACGCAGTATTTT. This sequence encodes CASSSPGTNTDTQYF.

There are many counts of this clone. The sample holds other DNA sequences that translate to the same CDR3. J is TRBJ2-7 and V is TRBV28, with TRBD1 identical over 7 bases. This CDR3 contains 13 residues. The germline CDR1 and CDR2 sequences are MDHEN and SYDVKM. V shed 2 bases, J shed 4 bases, and the junction held 2 bases outside the gene matches. The CDR3 sequence: CASSLIRGYEQYF. CDR3 DNA: TGTGCCAGCAGTTTAATCAGGGGGTACGAGCAGTACTTC.

J is TRBJ2-5 and V is TRBV9, with 10 bases matching TRBD2. This CDR3 is 16 amino acids long. With 0 bases clipped from V and 5 bases from J, the junction kept 7 bases outside the gene matches. In germline, CDR1 is SGDLS, CDR2 YYNGEE. The CDR3 DNA reads as TGTGCCAGCAGCGTAGCTACGAGCGGGAGGGGGGAGACCCAGTACTTC. This translates into CASSVATSGRGETQYF.

In DNA, the CDR3 is TGTGCCTGGAGTGCCCGACAGGAAGAAGGAAAACTGTTTTTT. It codes for CAWSARQEEGKLFF. The chain links TRBV30 to TRBJ1-4, with D possibly matching TRBD1 (6 bases). With 1 base removed from V and 10 bases from J, the gap between germline ends came to 16 bases. There are 14 residues in the CDR3. Germline V gene lookup returns CDR1 GTSNPN and CDR2 SVGIG (reference sequence).

This clone turned up a few times. J is TRBJ1-1 and V is TRBV7-8; possible D gene TRBD1, 5 bases. V was shortened by 7 bases and J by 2 bases, with 14 bases between the two germline ends. Germline V gives CDR1 SGHVS, CDR2 FQNEAQ. The CDR3 has 14 residues. CDR3 nucleotides: TGTGCCAGCACCTCCAGCGGGGGAAACACTGAAGCTTTCTTT. Protein sequence: CASTSSGGNTEAFF.

This chain uses TRBV15 with TRBJ2-7, with 10 bases aligning to TRBD1. CDR3 size: 15 residues. Germline V gene sequence: CDR1 LNHNV, CDR2 YYDKDF (reference sequence). V dropped 3 bases and J dropped 6; count of bases not matched to a gene: 8. CDR3 sequence reads: CATSSTGTGAFEQYF. The CDR3 DNA is TGTGCCACCAGCAGCACCGGGACAGGGGCCTTCGAGCAGTACTTC.

The rearrangement joins TRBV27 to TRBJ2-7; 7 bases are shared with TRBD2. Trimming at V came to 2 bases and at J to 2 bases, leaving 9 bases not matched to a gene. Germline values: CDR1 MNHEY, CDR2 SMNVEV (reference sequence). The CDR3 sequence is 16 residues long. The CDR3, as DNA: TGTGCCAGCAGTTTAGACCCACCTAGCGGAACCTACGAGCAGTACTTC. The encoded protein is CASSLDPPSGTYEQYF.

CDR3 amino acids: CASSAGDRANYGYTF. The CDR3 DNA is TGCGCCAGCAGCGCGGGGGACAGGGCGAACTATGGCTACACCTTC. This sequence joins TRBV5-1 and TRBJ1-2; 9 nucleotides line up with TRBD1. J lost 2 bases, V lost 4 bases, and 6 bases had no gene match. The germline gives CDR1 SGHRS, CDR2 YFSETQ. This CDR3 comprises 15 residues.

CDR3 sequence (DNA): TGTGCCAGCAGTCCGGGACTAGCGACGTACAATGAGCAGTTCTTC. This gives the protein CASSPGLATYNEQFF. The chain joins TRBV2 to TRBJ2-1; TRBD2 aligns across 10 bases. V shed 5 bases and J 4 bases; nucleotides not matched to a gene: 5. In germline, CDR1 is SNHLY, CDR2 FYNNEI. This CDR3 comprises 15 residues.

The CDR3 is CASSPQSGETQYF. The CDR3, as DNA: TGTGCCAGCTCACCCCAATCGGGAGAGACCCAGTACTTC. The chain joins TRBV18 to TRBJ2-5, with unresolved D. The V end was cut by 3 bases, the J end by 4 bases, with 9 bases between. The CDR3 is 13 residues long. The germline V gene has CDR1 KGHSH and CDR2 LQKENI.

The V and J genes are TRBV6-4 and TRBJ2-1; D gene unclear. CDR3 size: 15 residues. V lost 5 bases, J lost 0 bases, and 11 bases lay in between. The germline V gene encodes CDR1 MRHNA and CDR2 SNTAGT. The CDR3 sequence: CASSRLLSSYNEQFF. The DNA for the CDR3 is TGTGCCAGCAGTAGATTGCTGAGCTCCTACAATGAGCAGTTCTTC.

CDR3 nucleotide sequence: TGCGCCAGCAAATCGCGGGAGGGCCTCAGTCATGAGCAGTTCTTC. It encodes CASKSREGLSHEQFF. The chain has TRBV5-1 and TRBJ2-1; 9 bases are shared with TRBD2. The CDR3 sequence is 15 residues long. From germline, CDR1 is SGHRS and CDR2 YFSETQ. The V gene end was trimmed by 6 bases and the J gene end by 8 bases; junction bases not matched to a gene: 12.

As regards this clone: The same CDR3 arises from other DNA sequences in this sample as well. The chain links TRBV6-5 to TRBJ2-5; no clear D. This CDR3 comprises 11 residues. Germline V gene lookup returns CDR1 MNHEY and CDR2 SVGAGI. V was pared by 6 bases and J by 5 bases, with 7 bases between. The chain's CDR3 is CASSTRETQYF. As DNA, the CDR3 is TGTGCCAGCAGCACTCGGGAGACCCAGTACTTC.

In regard to this clone: Other DNA sequences in this sample translate to the same CDR3. The chain uses TRBV11-3 and TRBJ2-6; no definite D call. Germline V gene lookup returns CDR1 SGHNT and CDR2 YENEEA. V lost 8 bases and J 4 bases, leaving 9 bases between the germline ends. The CDR3 length is 13 residues. This CDR3 reads CASSSTGANVLTF. Here the CDR3 DNA reads TGTGCCAGCTCCTCGACCGGGGCCAACGTCCTGACTTTC.

The J gene is TRBJ1-6, the V gene TRBV5-4; D ambiguous. From germline, CDR1 is SGHNT and CDR2 YYREEE (reference sequence). The CDR3 runs to 13 residues. Trimming stripped 2 bases from V and 0 bases from J, with 0 bases between. This CDR3 is CASSFSYNSPLHF. In DNA, the CDR3 is TGTGCCAGCAGCTTCTCCTATAATTCACCCCTCCACTTT.

The CDR3 is CASSYRASEDTQYF. CDR3 nucleotide sequence: TGTGCCAGCAGTTACCGGGCGTCGGAGGATACGCAGTATTTT. J is TRBJ2-3 and V is TRBV6-5; D gene uncertain. Germline values: CDR1 MNHEY, CDR2 SVGAGI. The CDR3 sequence is 14 residues long. Trimming removed 2 bases at V and 6 bases at J, with 12 bases between.

This chain uses TRBV6-1 with TRBJ2-5; D might be TRBD2 (6 bases). Germline CDR1 and CDR2: MNHNS and SASEGT. With 8 bases removed from V and 0 bases from J, the gap between germline ends came to 13 bases. The CDR3 spans 14 residues. The CDR3 loop reads CASSYGGYQETQYF. CDR3 DNA sequence: TGTGCCAGCTCCTATGGGGGGTACCAAGAGACCCAGTACTTC.

The chain recombines TRBV5-1 with TRBJ1-5; D remains ambiguous. The ends were cut back, 1 base at V and 7 bases at J, with 15 bases in the middle. Germline CDR1 is SGHRS and CDR2 is YFSETQ. There are 15 residues in the CDR3. The CDR3 nucleotides read TGCGCCAGCAGCTTGTTAGATCCGGGAATCCAGCCCCAGCATTTT. It translates to CASSLLDPGIQPQHF.

V usage is TRBV5-6 and J usage is TRBJ2-7, with 11 bases that match TRBD1. Germline V CDR1 and CDR2: SGHDT, YYEEEE. The trim removed 0 bases at V and 7 bases at J, leaving 6 bases unmatched. The CDR3 is made up of 15 amino acids. The CDR3 sequence is CASSLGGQGAWEQYF. Written as DNA, the CDR3 is TGTGCCAGCAGCTTGGGCGGACAGGGGGCCTGGGAGCAGTACTTC.

The chain couples TRBV5-1 to TRBJ1-2; the D is unclear. The CDR3 consists of 12 residues. Germline V gene lookup returns CDR1 SGHRS and CDR2 YFSETQ. Trimming took off 3 bases at V and 5 bases at J, with 8 bases between the two ends. The chain's CDR3 is CASSSLGYGYTF. CDR3 coding DNA: TGCGCCAGCAGCTCCCTCGGTTATGGCTACACCTTC.

The chain is built from TRBV6-1 and TRBJ1-2; the D is unclear. The germline V gene encodes CDR1 MNHNS and CDR2 SASEGT. This CDR3 contains 13 residues. V was clipped by 5 bases and J by 8 bases, with 15 bases between them. The CDR3 DNA reads as TGTGCCAGCAGTAGGTCGAGGGTTGAAGGCTACACCTTC. It yields the protein CASSRSRVEGYTF.

This clone was detected only a few times. The chain combines TRBV5-1 with TRBJ2-3, with D possibly called TRBD1 or TRBD2 (5 bases each). CDR3 length equals 14 residues. The V gene lost 6 bases and the J gene lost 1 base, with 12 bases spanning the gap. Looked up from germline, CDR1 is SGHRS and CDR2 is YFSETQ. The CDR3 loop is CASKEDTRTDTQYF. CDR3 bases: TGCGCCAGCAAGGAGGACACCCGCACAGATACGCAGTATTTT.

CDR3 in amino acids: CASADGLAGVNEQFF. For the CDR3, the DNA is TGTGCCAGCGCCGACGGACTAGCGGGAGTGAATGAGCAGTTCTTC. The genes are TRBV7-9 and TRBJ2-1, with 13 nucleotides matching TRBD2. The germline V gene has CDR1 SEHNR and CDR2 FQNEAQ (reference sequence). The V and J ends lost 8 bases and 7 bases, in that order; junction bases with no gene match: 8. This CDR3 has 15 residues.

The J gene is TRBJ2-6, the V gene TRBV7-2, with unresolved D. Trimming left V 6 bases short and J 6 bases short, with 3 bases between. CDR1 is SGHTA, CDR2 FQGNSA, per germline. This CDR3 has 11 amino acids. The CDR3 DNA follows: TGTGCCAGCAGTTCGGCCAACGTCCTGACTTTC. It encodes CASSSANVLTF.